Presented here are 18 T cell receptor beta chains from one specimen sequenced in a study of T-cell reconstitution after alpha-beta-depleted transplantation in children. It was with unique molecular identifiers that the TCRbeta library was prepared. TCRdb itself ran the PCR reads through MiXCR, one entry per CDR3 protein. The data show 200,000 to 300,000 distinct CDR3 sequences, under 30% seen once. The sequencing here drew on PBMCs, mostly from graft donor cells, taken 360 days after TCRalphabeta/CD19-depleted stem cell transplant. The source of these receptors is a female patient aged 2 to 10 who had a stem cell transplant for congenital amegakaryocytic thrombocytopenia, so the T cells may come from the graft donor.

CDR3 in DNA: TGCAGCGTTGAAGATCACGGCCCACTAGCCAAAAACATTCAGTACTTC. This codes for CSVEDHGPLAKNIQYF. The gene calls are TRBV29-1 and TRBJ2-4; D ambiguous. The ends were cut back, 0 bases at V and 0 bases at J, with 12 bases in the middle. Germline lookup yields CDR1 SQVTM and CDR2 ANQGSEA. The CDR3 runs 16 residues.

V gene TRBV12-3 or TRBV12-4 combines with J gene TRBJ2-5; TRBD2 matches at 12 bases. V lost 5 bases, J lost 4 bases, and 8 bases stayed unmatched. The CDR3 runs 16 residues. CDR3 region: CASSPGLAGLRETQYF. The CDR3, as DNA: TGTGCCAGCAGTCCCGGACTAGCGGGATTAAGAGAGACCCAGTACTTC.

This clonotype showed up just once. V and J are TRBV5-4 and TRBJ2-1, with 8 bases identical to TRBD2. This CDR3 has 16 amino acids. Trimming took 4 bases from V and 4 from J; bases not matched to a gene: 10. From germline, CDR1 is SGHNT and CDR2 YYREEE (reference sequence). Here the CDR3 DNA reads TGTGCCAGCAGCCAGTACGGGAGGGGTTGGTACAATGAGCAGTTCTTC. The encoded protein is CASSQYGRGWYNEQFF.

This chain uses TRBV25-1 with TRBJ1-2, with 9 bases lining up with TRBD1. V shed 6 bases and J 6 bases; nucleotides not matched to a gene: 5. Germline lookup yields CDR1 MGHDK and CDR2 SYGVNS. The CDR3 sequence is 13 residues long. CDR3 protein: CASSRDRVNGYTF. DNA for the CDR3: TGTGCCAGCAGCCGGGACAGGGTGAATGGCTACACCTTC.

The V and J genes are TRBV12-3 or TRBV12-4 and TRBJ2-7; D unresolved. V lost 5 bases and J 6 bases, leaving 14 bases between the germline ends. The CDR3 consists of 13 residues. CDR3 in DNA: TGTGCCAGCAGTCAGGACCCACTCTCCGAGCAGTACTTC. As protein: CASSQDPLSEQYF.

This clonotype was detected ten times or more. CDR3 bases: TGTGCCAGCAGTGAATGGGCTACTGGCACAGATACGCAGTATTTT. It encodes CASSEWATGTDTQYF. The chain has TRBV6-1 and TRBJ2-3; D remains ambiguous. The CDR3 totals 15 residues. The germline CDR1 and CDR2 sequences are MNHNS and SASEGT. Between the trimmed V and J ends, which lost 2 bases and 1 base, there was a span of 10 bases.

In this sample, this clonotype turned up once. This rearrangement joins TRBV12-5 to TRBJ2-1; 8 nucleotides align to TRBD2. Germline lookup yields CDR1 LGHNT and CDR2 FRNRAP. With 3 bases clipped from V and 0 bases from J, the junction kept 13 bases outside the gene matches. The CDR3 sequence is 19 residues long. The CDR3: CASGLGTRDDQSSYNEQFF. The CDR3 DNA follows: TGTGCTAGTGGTTTAGGGACTAGGGATGACCAGAGCTCCTACAATGAGCAGTTCTTC.

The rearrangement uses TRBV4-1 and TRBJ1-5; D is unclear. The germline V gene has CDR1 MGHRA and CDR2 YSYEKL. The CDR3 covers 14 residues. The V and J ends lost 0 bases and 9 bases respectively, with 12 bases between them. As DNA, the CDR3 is TGCGCCAGCAGCCAAGATAGGACCCTTGGGCCCCAGCATTTT. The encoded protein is CASSQDRTLGPQHF.

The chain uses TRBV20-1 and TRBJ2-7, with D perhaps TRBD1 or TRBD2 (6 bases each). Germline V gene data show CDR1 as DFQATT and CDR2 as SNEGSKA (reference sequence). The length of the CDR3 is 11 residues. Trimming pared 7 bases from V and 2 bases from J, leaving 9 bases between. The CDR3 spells CSGGAAYEQYF. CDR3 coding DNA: TGCAGTGGGGGGGCCGCCTACGAGCAGTACTTC.

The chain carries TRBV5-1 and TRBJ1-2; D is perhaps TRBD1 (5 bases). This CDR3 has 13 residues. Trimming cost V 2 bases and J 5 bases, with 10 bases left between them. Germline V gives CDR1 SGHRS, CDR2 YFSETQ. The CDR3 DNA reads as TGCGCCAGCAGCTTACTAGGGGAGTATGGCTACACCTTC. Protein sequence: CASSLLGEYGYTF.

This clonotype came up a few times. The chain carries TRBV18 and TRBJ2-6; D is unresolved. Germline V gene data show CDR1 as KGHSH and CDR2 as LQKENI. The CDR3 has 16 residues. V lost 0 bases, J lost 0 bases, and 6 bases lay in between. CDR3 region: CASSPPPLSGANVLTF. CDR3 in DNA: TGTGCCAGCTCACCACCACCCCTCTCTGGGGCCAACGTCCTGACTTTC.

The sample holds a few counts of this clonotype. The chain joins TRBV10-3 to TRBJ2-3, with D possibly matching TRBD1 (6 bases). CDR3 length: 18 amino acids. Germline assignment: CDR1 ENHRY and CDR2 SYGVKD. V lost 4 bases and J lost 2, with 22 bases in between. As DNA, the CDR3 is TGTGCCATCAGTGCACCCTCCACAGGGCCCTTGTTCACAGATACGCAGTATTTT. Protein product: CAISAPSTGPLFTDTQYF.

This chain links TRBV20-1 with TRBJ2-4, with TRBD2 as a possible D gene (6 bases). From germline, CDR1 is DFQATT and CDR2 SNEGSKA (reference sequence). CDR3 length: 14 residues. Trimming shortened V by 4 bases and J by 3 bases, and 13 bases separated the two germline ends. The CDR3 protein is CSATRELSKNIQYF. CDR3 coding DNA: TGCAGTGCTACCCGGGAGCTAAGCAAAAACATTCAGTACTTC.

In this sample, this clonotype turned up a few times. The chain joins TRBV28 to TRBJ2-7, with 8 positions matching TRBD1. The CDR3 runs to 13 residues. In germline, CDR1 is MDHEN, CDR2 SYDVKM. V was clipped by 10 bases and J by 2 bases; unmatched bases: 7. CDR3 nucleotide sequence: TGTGCCAAAGACAGGGGTGTGCCCTACGAGCAGTACTTC. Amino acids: CAKDRGVPYEQYF.

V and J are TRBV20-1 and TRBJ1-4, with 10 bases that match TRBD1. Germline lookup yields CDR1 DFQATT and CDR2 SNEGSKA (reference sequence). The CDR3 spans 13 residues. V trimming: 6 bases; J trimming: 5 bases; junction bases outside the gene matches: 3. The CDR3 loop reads CSASGQGNEKLFF. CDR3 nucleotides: TGCAGTGCCTCGGGACAGGGGAATGAAAAACTGTTTTTT.

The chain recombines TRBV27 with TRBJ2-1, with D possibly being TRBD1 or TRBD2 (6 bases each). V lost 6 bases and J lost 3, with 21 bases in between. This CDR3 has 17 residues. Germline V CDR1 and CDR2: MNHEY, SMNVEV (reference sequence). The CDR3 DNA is TGTGCCAGCAGAAAAGCAGGGGAGGCTGGGGGCTACAATGAGCAGTTCTTC. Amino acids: CASRKAGEAGGYNEQFF.

CDR3 residues: CASSLSGGGAADTQYF. In DNA form, the CDR3 reads TGCGCCAGCAGCCTTAGTGGCGGGGGGGCCGCAGATACGCAGTATTTT. The rearrangement joins TRBV4-1 to TRBJ2-3; TRBD2 matches at 9 bases. Germline-derived CDR1 and CDR2 are MGHRA and YSYEKL. The CDR3 sequence is 16 residues long. J was trimmed by 4 bases and V by 4 bases; bases with no gene match: 9.

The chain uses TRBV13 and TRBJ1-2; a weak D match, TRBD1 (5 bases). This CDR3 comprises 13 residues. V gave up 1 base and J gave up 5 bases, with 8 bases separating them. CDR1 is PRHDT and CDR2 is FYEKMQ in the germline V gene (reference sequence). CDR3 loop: CASSLEEGYGYTF. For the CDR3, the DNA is TGTGCCAGCAGCTTAGAGGAGGGGTATGGCTACACCTTC.